This entry lists 26 T cell receptor beta chains sequenced from one sample in a study of T cell responses to AZD1222 COVID-19 vaccine. Sequenced by immunoSEQ multiplex PCR; TCRdb stores in-frame clones only, minus some. The sample has approximately 150,000 clones, approximately 89% seen once. Sequences were derived from peripheral blood, sampled 28 days after the second AZD1222 dose. Receptor source: an adult who received the AZD1222 COVID-19 vaccine.

This chain joins TRBV9 and TRBJ1-1, with no clear D. The CDR3 runs to 15 residues. Trimming stripped 3 bases from V and 2 bases from J, with 14 bases between. Germline-derived CDR1 and CDR2 are SGDLS and YYNGEE. This chain's CDR3 is CASSGSLTSNTEAFF. The CDR3 nucleotides read TGTGCCAGCAGCGGATCTTTGACGAGTAACACTGAAGCTTTCTTT. The full variable domain, rest sourced from reference TRBV9 and TRBJ1-1, is DSGVTQTPKHLITATGQRVTLRCSPRSGDLSVYWYQQSLDQGLQFLIQYYNGEERAKGNILERFSAQQFPDLHSELNLSSLELGDSALYFCASSGSLTSNTEAFFGQGTRLTVV.

V is TRBV7-3 and J is TRBJ2-6, with D possibly matching TRBD1 (6 bases). CDR1 and CDR2 from the germline V gene are SGHTA and FQGTGA. The CDR3 is 16 residues long. Deletions cut 4 bases from V and 2 bases from J, with 12 bases between. This CDR3 is CASSSRPGAGANVLTF. The DNA of the CDR3 is TGTGCCAGCAGCTCAAGACCAGGGGCTGGGGCCAACGTCCTGACTTTC.

The rearrangement links TRBV21-1 to TRBJ2-3; the table's D call, TRBD1, was not checked against the DNA. TRBV21-1 has pseudogene status. The CDR3 sequence is 19 residues long. Here the CDR3 DNA reads TGTGCCAGCAGCAAACCAGGGGCGAGCGGAAAGAATAGCACAGATACGCAGTATTTT. Translating gives CASSKPGASGKNSTDTQYF.

The V call is TRBV7-9, the J call TRBJ1-5; 7 bases fit TRBD1. The CDR3 sequence is 14 residues long. The J segment lost 4 bases and the V segment lost 4 bases, leaving 4 bases of the junction unmatched. Germline loops: CDR1 SEHNR, CDR2 FQNEAQ (reference sequence). The CDR3 sequence is CASSSGTANQPQHF. CDR3 in DNA: TGTGCCAGCAGCTCGGGGACAGCTAATCAGCCCCAGCATTTT.

The genes are TRBV3-1 (or the pseudogene TRBV3-2) and TRBJ2-1, with D possibly being TRBD1 or TRBD2 (5 bases each). This CDR3 comprises 17 residues. The germline CDR1 and CDR2 sequences are LGHDT and YNNKEL (reference sequence). V lost 4 bases, J lost 0 bases, and 16 bases lay in between. The CDR3 spells CASSPQGGGSSYNEQFF. The CDR3 DNA sequence: TGTGCCAGCAGCCCCCAGGGCGGTGGGAGCTCCTACAATGAGCAGTTCTTC.

The chain joins TRBV4-1 to TRBJ2-3, with a weak D call TRBD2 (5 bases). The CDR3 extends over 15 amino acids. The germline gives CDR1 MGHRA, CDR2 YSYEKL. The ends were cut back, 1 base at V and 1 base at J, with 9 bases in the middle. The CDR3 region has the DNA TGCGCCAGCAGCCAAGGGGGTAGCGGCACAGATACGCAGTATTTT. This sequence encodes CASSQGGSGTDTQYF.

The J gene is TRBJ2-1, the V gene TRBV10-1, with D uncertain. The CDR3 loop spans 16 amino acids. Deletions cut 2 bases from V and 1 base from J, with 12 bases between. Germline V gene data show CDR1 as WNHNN and CDR2 as SYGVQD (reference sequence). The CDR3 loop reads CASSEGAGDSYNEQFF. CDR3 in DNA: TGCGCCAGCAGTGAGGGAGCAGGAGATTCCTACAATGAGCAGTTCTTC.

V and J are TRBV30 and TRBJ1-5; 10 bases match TRBD1. The germline CDR1 and CDR2 sequences are GTSNPN and SVGIG (reference sequence). V was pared by 0 bases and J by 10 bases, with 9 bases of the junction left unmatched. The CDR3 covers 15 residues. In DNA form, the CDR3 reads TGTGCCTGGAGTGTACCCGGGACAGGGGCCCGTCCCCAGCATTTT. It translates to CAWSVPGTGARPQHF.

This chain connects TRBV18 to TRBJ1-1; TRBD1 matches 9 bases. The germline V gene encodes CDR1 KGHSH and CDR2 LQKENI. The J segment lost 1 base and the V segment lost 2 bases, leaving 5 bases of the junction unmatched. The CDR3 totals 16 residues. CDR3 loop: CASSPGQGISNTEAFF. CDR3 bases: TGTGCCAGCTCACCAGGACAGGGGATATCGAACACTGAAGCTTTCTTT.

This chain uses TRBV5-1 with TRBJ1-1; D possibly corresponds to TRBD1 (5 bases). From germline, CDR1 is SGHRS and CDR2 YFSETQ. The CDR3 length is 14 residues. V was pared by 1 base and J by 4 bases, with 11 bases between. Written as DNA, the CDR3 is TGCGCCAGCAGCTTGTATTCTGGGGGCACTGAAGCTTTCTTT. Its translation is CASSLYSGGTEAFF.

This chain connects TRBV14 to TRBJ2-7; the match to TRBD1 covers 8 bases. Per the germline V gene, CDR1 is SGHDN and CDR2 is FVKESK. This CDR3 is 14 amino acids long. Losses at the gene ends were 1 base for V and 7 bases for J; bases not matched to a gene: 6. The CDR3 DNA reads TGTGCCAGCAGCCAAGTGACCGGGACAGGAGAGCAGTACTTC. It specifies CASSQVTGTGEQYF.

The V call is TRBV4-1, the J call TRBJ2-5; the D is unclear. The CDR3 contains 13 residues. The germline V and J ends were trimmed by 1 base and 5 bases, with 8 bases remaining between them. Germline CDR1 reads MGHRA; CDR2 reads YSYEKL. The CDR3 bases are TGCGCCAGCAGCCAAGTAGTTCGGGAGACCCAGTACTTC. It is translated as CASSQVVRETQYF.

This clone has a single count. The chain is built from TRBV5-1 and TRBJ2-3; D might be TRBD1 (5 bases). The CDR3 totals 16 residues. Per the germline V gene, CDR1 is SGHRS and CDR2 is YFSETQ. V was clipped by 4 bases and J by 3 bases, with 18 bases between them. The CDR3 coding sequence is TGCGCCAGCAGCAGGGGCCAGGGATACGGTACAGATACGCAGTATTTT. Translation: CASSRGQGYGTDTQYF.

The V gene is TRBV3-1 (or the pseudogene TRBV3-2), the J gene TRBJ1-2; 8 bases are shared with TRBD1. Germline V gene sequence: CDR1 LGHDT, CDR2 YNNKEL (reference sequence). The V gene end was trimmed by 2 bases and the J gene end by 7 bases; junction bases not matched to a gene: 12. The CDR3 covers 16 residues. The CDR3 loop is CASSQPSDRVLIGYTF. CDR3 nucleotides: TGTGCCAGCAGCCAACCCTCGGACAGGGTCCTCATTGGCTACACCTTC.

The chain uses TRBV10-3 and TRBJ2-7; the match to TRBD2 covers 7 bases. The CDR3 contains 14 residues. The germline CDR1 and CDR2 sequences are ENHRY and SYGVKD. J gave up 6 bases and V 10 bases, and 15 bases lay outside the gene matches. The CDR3 sequence is CATRATSIRLEQYF. The DNA of the CDR3 is TGTGCCACTCGAGCGACTAGCATCCGACTCGAGCAGTACTTC.

V usage is TRBV28 and J usage is TRBJ1-5; no definite D call. Trimming stripped 8 bases from V and 1 base from J, with 9 bases between. CDR3 size: 13 residues. The V gene's germline CDR1 is MDHEN and CDR2 SYDVKM. CDR3 DNA: TGTGCCAGCGGTCTATCCAGCAATCAGCCCCAGCATTTT. Protein product: CASGLSSNQPQHF.

The V and J genes are TRBV7-2 and TRBJ2-7; D perhaps matches TRBD2 (5 bases). V lost 4 bases, J lost 2 bases, and 12 bases lay in between. The CDR3 is 14 amino acids. The germline V gene has CDR1 SGHTA and CDR2 FQGNSA. This CDR3 is CASSYGMSTYEQYF. Here the CDR3 DNA reads TGTGCCAGCAGCTACGGGATGAGTACCTACGAGCAGTACTTC.

The chain has TRBV19 and TRBJ1-4, with TRBD1 matching 8 bases. This CDR3 spans 14 amino acids. V gave up 6 bases and J gave up 10 bases; unmatched junction bases: 10. Looked up from germline, CDR1 is LNHDA and CDR2 is SQIVND (reference sequence). In nucleotides, the CDR3 is TGTGCCAGTAGATCGACAGGGGACTCTCGAAAACTGTTTTTT. Protein sequence: CASRSTGDSRKLFF.

This clone occurred once. The V and J genes are TRBV13 and TRBJ1-2; a possible D gene is TRBD1 (6 bases). Germline V CDR1 and CDR2: PRHDT, FYEKMQ (reference sequence). The CDR3 runs to 14 residues. Trimming pared 6 bases from V and 2 bases from J, leaving 13 bases between. The DNA of the CDR3 is TGTGCCAGCAGGATGGGGGCGCAGAACTATGGCTACACCTTC. It specifies CASRMGAQNYGYTF.

The genes are TRBV27 and TRBJ1-1, with D maybe TRBD1 (5 bases). Trimming removed 2 bases at V and 2 bases at J, with 9 bases between. CDR1 and CDR2 from the germline V gene are MNHEY and SMNVEV (reference sequence). The CDR3 contains 14 residues. In DNA form, the CDR3 reads TGTGCCAGCAGTTTACCAGGGTCCAACACTGAAGCTTTCTTT. Translation gives CASSLPGSNTEAFF.

V gene TRBV11-2 combines with J gene TRBJ2-2, with D possibly being TRBD1 or TRBD2 (5 bases each). Trimming took off 6 bases at V and 9 bases at J, with 26 bases between the two ends. Germline CDR1 SGHAT, CDR2 FQNNGV. CDR3 length equals 17 residues. CDR3 sequence (DNA): TGTGCCAGCAGAGCCGGACCCGGGACGGACAACCGGTGGGAGCTGTTTTTT. Translated: CASRAGPGTDNRWELFF.

The CDR3 loop reads CASSPRGLSSSEQYF. In nucleotides, the CDR3 is TGCGCCAGCAGCCCAAGGGGGTTGTCTTCTTCCGAGCAGTACTTC. The chain joins TRBV4-1 to TRBJ2-7; possibly TRBD1 for D (6 bases). The CDR3 extends over 15 amino acids. Between the trimmed V and J ends, which lost 4 bases and 6 bases, there was a span of 19 bases. The germline gives CDR1 MGHRA, CDR2 YSYEKL.

This chain uses TRBV29-1 with TRBJ2-1; 9 bases align to TRBD2. The trim removed 7 bases at V and 4 bases at J, leaving 8 bases unmatched. There are 14 residues in the CDR3. CDR1 and CDR2 from the germline V gene are SQVTM and ANQGSEA. The CDR3 DNA reads as TGCAGCGGCTGTCTAGCGGGACCTTACAATGAGCAGTTCTTC. This gives the protein CSGCLAGPYNEQFF.

The rearrangement links TRBV28 to TRBJ2-5; 8 nucleotides match TRBD1. The germline CDR1 and CDR2 sequences are MDHEN and SYDVKM. The CDR3 extends over 15 amino acids. V trimming: 3 bases; J trimming: 2 bases; junction bases outside the gene matches: 5. CDR3 nucleotide sequence: TGTGCCAGCAGTTTCGACAGGGGTGGACAAGAGACCCAGTACTTC. Encoded protein: CASSFDRGGQETQYF. Looking up the rest from reference TRBV28 and TRBJ2-5 gives the full variable domain: DVKVTQSSRYLVKRTGEKVFLECVQDMDHENMFWYRQDPGLGLRLIYFSYDVKMKEKGDIPEGYSVSREKKERFSLILESASTNQTSMYLCASSFDRGGQETQYFGPGTRLLVL.

The chain has TRBV6-5 and TRBJ1-1; D possibly corresponds to TRBD1 (5 bases). Germline V lookup: CDR1 MNHEY, CDR2 SVGAGI. The CDR3 consists of 15 residues. Trimming pared 6 bases from V and 2 bases from J, leaving 16 bases between. CDR3 in amino acids: CASRSSGTLNTEAFF. The CDR3 bases are TGTGCCAGCAGGAGCTCCGGGACCTTAAACACTGAAGCTTTCTTT.

This chain joins TRBV5-4 and TRBJ2-7; unclear D gene. The V gene's germline CDR1 is SGHNT and CDR2 YYREEE (reference sequence). Trimming took off 1 base at V and 0 bases at J, with 8 bases between the two ends. The CDR3 extends over 14 amino acids. The CDR3 nucleotides are TGTGCCAGCAGCTTGTACGGCAGCTCCTACGAGCAGTACTTC. This translates into CASSLYGSSYEQYF.